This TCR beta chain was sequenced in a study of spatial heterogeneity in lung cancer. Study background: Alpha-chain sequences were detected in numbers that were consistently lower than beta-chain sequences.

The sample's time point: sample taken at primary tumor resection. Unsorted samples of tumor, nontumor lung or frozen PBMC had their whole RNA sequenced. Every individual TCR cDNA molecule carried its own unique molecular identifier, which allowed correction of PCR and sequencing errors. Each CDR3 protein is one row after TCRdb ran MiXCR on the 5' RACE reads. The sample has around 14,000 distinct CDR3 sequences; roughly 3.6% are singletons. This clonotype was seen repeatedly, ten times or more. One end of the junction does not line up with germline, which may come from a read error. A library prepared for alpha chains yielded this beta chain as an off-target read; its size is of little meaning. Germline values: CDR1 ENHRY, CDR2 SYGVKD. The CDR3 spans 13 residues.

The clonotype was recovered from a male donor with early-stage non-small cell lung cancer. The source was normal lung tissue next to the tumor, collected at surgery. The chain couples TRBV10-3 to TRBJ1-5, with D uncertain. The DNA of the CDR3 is TGTGCCATCAGCGAGTCCCCGAGTCAACCCCAGCATTTT. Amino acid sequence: CAISESPSQPQHF.